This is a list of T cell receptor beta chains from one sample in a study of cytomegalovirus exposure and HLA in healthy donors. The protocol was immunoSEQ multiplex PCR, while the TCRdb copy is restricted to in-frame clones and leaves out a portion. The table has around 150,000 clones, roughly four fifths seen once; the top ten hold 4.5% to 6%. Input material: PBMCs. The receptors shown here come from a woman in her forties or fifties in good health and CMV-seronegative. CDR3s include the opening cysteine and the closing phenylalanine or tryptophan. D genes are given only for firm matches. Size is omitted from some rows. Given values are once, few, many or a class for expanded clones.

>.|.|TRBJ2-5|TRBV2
CASRWANQETQYF
TGTGCCAGCAGGTGGGCAAACCAAGAGACCCAGTACTTC
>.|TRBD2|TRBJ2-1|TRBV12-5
CASGLVRLAGGISSYNEQFF
TGTGCTAGTGGTTTGGTACGACTAGCGGGGGGCATTAGCTCCTACAATGAGCAGTTCTTC
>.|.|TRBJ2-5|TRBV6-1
CASSATAAGTQYF
TGTGCCAGCAGTGCAACGGCCGCGGGGACCCAGTACTTC
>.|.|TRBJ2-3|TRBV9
CASSVGFGGPYTQYF
TGTGCCAGCAGCGTAGGATTCGGAGGGCCGTATACGCAGTATTTT
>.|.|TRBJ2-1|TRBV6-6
CASSKLTDFPSNEQFF
TGTGCCAGCAGTAAGTTGACAGATTTCCCTTCTAATGAGCAGTTCTTC
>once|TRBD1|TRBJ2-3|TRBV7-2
CASSLGTGADTQYF
TGTGCCAGCAGCCTAGGGACAGGGGCAGATACGCAGTATTTT
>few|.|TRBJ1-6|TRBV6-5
CASSEGHTSSPLHF
TGTGCCAGCAGTGAAGGACATACCAGCTCACCCCTCCACTTT
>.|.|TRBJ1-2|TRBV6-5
CASSYGRVGDGYTF
TGTGCCAGCAGTTATGGGAGGGTGGGGGATGGCTACACCTTC
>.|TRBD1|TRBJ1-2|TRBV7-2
CASSLEGQSYGYTF
TGTGCCAGCAGCTTAGAGGGACAGTCCTATGGCTACACCTTC
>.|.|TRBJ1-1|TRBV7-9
CASSTTADTYTEAFF
TGTGCCAGCAGCACTACCGCGGACACCTACACTGAAGCTTTCTTT
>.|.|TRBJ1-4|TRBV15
CATSARRGGHNEKLFF
TGTGCCACCAGCGCGCGCCGGGGGGGCCATAATGAAAAACTGTTTTTT
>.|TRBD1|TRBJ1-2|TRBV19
CASSTDRGEVYGYTF
TGTGCCAGTAGTACGGACAGGGGGGAAGTCTATGGCTACACCTTC
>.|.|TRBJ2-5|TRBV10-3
CATKIQGTLETQYF
TGTGCCACCAAAATTCAGGGGACCTTGGAGACCCAGTACTTC
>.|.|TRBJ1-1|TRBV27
CASSLWGQDFAEAFF
TGTGCCAGCAGTTTATGGGGGCAGGACTTTGCTGAAGCTTTCTTT
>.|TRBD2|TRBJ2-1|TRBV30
CAWSVSGGVSYNEQFF
TGTGCCTGGAGTGTCAGCGGGGGAGTCTCCTACAATGAGCAGTTCTTC
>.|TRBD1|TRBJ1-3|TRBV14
CASSQDYGTGDSGNTIYF
TGTGCCAGCAGCCAAGATTATGGGACAGGAGACTCTGGAAACACCATATATTTT
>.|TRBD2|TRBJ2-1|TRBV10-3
CAISAPGLAGDRFF
TGTGCCATCAGTGCCCCGGGACTAGCGGGGGACAGGTTCTTC
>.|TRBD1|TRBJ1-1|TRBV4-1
CASRWGTGGTTEAFF
TGCGCCAGCAGGTGGGGGACAGGGGGTACCACTGAAGCTTTCTTT
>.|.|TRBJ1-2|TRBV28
CASSRRGVYGYTF
TGTGCCAGCAGCCGGAGGGGAGTCTATGGCTACACCTTC
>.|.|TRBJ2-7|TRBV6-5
CASSYSRRYEQYF
TGTGCCAGCAGTTACTCGAGGCGGTACGAGCAGTACTTC
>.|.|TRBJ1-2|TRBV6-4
CASTPGGPTNYGYTF
TGTGCCAGCACTCCCGGCGGGCCAACTAACTATGGCTACACCTTC
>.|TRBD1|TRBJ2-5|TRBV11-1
CASSPGTDKETQYF
TGTGCCAGCAGCCCCGGGACAGACAAAGAGACCCAGTACTTC
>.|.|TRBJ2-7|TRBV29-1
CRPLEKQYF
TGCAGACCACTCGAGAAGCAGTACTTC
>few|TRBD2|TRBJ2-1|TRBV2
CASRLAGGRNEQFF
TGTGCCAGCAGACTAGCGGGGGGGAGAAATGAGCAGTTCTTC
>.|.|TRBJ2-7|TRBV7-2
CASRASNSKVYEQYF
TGTGCCAGCAGGGCTAGCAACAGTAAGGTCTACGAGCAGTACTTC
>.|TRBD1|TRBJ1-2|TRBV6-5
CASTKDRRSNYGYTF
TGTGCCAGCACCAAGGACAGGAGGTCTAACTATGGCTACACCTTC
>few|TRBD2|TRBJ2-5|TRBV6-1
CASTELAGGRETQYF
TGTGCCAGCACCGAGTTAGCGGGGGGGCGGGAGACCCAGTACTTC
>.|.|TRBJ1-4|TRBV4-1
CASSRGSNEKLFF
TGCGCCAGCAGCAGAGGGTCTAATGAAAAACTGTTTTTT
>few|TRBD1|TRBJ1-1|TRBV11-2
CASRSRIKGTVNTEAFF
TGTGCCAGCAGATCACGAATAAAAGGGACAGTCAACACTGAAGCTTTCTTT
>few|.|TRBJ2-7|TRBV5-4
CASSFGVGQGLISYEQYF
TGTGCCAGCAGCTTTGGAGTAGGTCAGGGGTTAATCTCCTACGAGCAGTACTTC
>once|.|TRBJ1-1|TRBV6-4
CASRITEDTEAFF
TGTGCCAGCAGGATTACCGAGGATACTGAAGCTTTCTTT
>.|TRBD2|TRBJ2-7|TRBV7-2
CASSSGNLGGNEQYF
TGTGCCAGCAGCTCAGGCAACCTCGGGGGGAACGAGCAGTACTTC
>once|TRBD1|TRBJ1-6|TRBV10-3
CAISEWDRGLDSPLHF
TGTGCCATCAGTGAGTGGGACAGGGGGCTCGATTCACCCCTCCACTTT
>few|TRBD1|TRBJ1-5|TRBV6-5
CASSPTGGDQPQHF
TGTGCCAGCAGCCCCACAGGGGGTGACCAGCCCCAGCATTTT
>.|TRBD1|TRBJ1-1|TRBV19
CARSKNRGWNTEAFF
TGTGCCAGAAGTAAAAACAGGGGATGGAACACTGAAGCTTTCTTT
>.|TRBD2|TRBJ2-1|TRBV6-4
CASSDSPLAGVNEQFF
TGTGCCAGCAGTGACTCTCCACTAGCGGGGGTCAATGAGCAGTTCTTC
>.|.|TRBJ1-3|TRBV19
CASSMTGLNSGNTIYF
TGTGCCAGTAGTATGACCGGACTCAACTCTGGAAACACCATATATTTT
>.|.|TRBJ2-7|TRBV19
CASSIDRNGGPTYEQYF
TGTGCCAGTAGTATAGATCGTAACGGGGGGCCAACCTACGAGCAGTACTTC
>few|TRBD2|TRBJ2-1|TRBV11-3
CASSLLSGTSGENEQFF
TGTGCCAGCAGCCTCCTTTCCGGGACTAGCGGGGAGAATGAGCAGTTCTTC
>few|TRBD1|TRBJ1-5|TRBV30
CAWRPQGASNQPQHF
TGTGCCTGGAGGCCTCAGGGGGCAAGCAATCAGCCCCAGCATTTT
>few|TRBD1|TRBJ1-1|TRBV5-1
CASSPDEGAVTEAFF
TGCGCCAGCAGCCCGGACGAGGGGGCTGTAACTGAAGCTTTCTTT
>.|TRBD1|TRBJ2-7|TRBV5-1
CASSGRTGGYEQYF
TGCGCCAGCAGCGGGAGGACAGGGGGCTACGAGCAGTACTTC
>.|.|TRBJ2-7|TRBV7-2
CASSPAHF
TGTGCCAGCAGCCCTGCGCACTTC
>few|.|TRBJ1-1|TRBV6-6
CASSYFVNTEAFF
TGTGCCAGCAGTTACTTCGTGAACACTGAAGCTTTCTTT
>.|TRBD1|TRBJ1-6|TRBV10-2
CASSEDRGRLSPLHF
TGCGCCAGCAGTGAGGACAGGGGGAGGCTATCACCCCTCCACTTT
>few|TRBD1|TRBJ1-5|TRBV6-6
CASSYQGVSGNQPQHF
TGTGCCAGCAGTTATCAGGGGGTTAGTGGCAATCAGCCCCAGCATTTT
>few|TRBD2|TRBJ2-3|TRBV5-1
CASSLDKRGGSRPTDTQYF
TGCGCCAGCAGCTTGGACAAGCGGGGGGGATCCCGCCCCACAGATACGCAGTATTTT
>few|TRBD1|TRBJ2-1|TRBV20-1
CSAYRGNEQFF
TGCAGTGCTTACAGGGGCAATGAGCAGTTCTTC
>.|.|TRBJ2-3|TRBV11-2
CASSYKPTFVDTQYF
TGTGCCAGCAGCTATAAGCCCACCTTCGTAGATACGCAGTATTTT
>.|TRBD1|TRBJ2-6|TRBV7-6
CASSPGQGYTGANVLTF
TGTGCCAGCAGCCCGGGACAGGGGTATACTGGGGCCAACGTCCTGACTTTC
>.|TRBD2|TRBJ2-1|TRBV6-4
CASSEQRGALEQFF
TGTGCCAGCAGTGAACAGCGGGGGGCCCTTGAGCAGTTCTTC
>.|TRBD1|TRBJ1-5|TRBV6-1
CASSALTGTGVYQPQHF
TGTGCCAGCAGTGCTCTTACCGGGACAGGGGTCTATCAGCCCCAGCATTTT
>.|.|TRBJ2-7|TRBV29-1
CSVEAGQTYEQYF
TGCAGCGTTGAAGCAGGCCAAACCTACGAGCAGTACTTC
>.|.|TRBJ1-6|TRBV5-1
CASSLAVKRDSPLHF
TGCGCCAGCAGCTTGGCCGTAAAGCGGGATTCACCCCTCCACTTT
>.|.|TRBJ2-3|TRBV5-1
CASSLEQGSTDTQYF
TGCGCCAGCAGCTTGGAACAGGGTAGCACAGATACGCAGTATTTT
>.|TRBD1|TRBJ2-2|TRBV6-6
CASRIGTGETGELFF
TGTGCCAGCAGGATTGGGACAGGGGAGACCGGGGAGCTGTTTTTT
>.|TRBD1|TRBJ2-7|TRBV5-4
CASSLGGTGAYEQYF
TGTGCCAGCAGCTTGGGAGGGACAGGGGCCTACGAGCAGTACTTC
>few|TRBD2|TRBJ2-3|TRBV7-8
CASSFGGGTDTQYF
TGTGCCAGCAGCTTCGGGGGGGGCACAGATACGCAGTATTTT
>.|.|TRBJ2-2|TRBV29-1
CSVEDPGTRELFF
TGCAGCGTTGAAGATCCGGGTACCCGGGAGCTGTTTTTT
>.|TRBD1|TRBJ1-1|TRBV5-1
CASSVQGGTTEAFF
TGCGCCAGCAGCGTACAGGGGGGGACCACTGAAGCTTTCTTT